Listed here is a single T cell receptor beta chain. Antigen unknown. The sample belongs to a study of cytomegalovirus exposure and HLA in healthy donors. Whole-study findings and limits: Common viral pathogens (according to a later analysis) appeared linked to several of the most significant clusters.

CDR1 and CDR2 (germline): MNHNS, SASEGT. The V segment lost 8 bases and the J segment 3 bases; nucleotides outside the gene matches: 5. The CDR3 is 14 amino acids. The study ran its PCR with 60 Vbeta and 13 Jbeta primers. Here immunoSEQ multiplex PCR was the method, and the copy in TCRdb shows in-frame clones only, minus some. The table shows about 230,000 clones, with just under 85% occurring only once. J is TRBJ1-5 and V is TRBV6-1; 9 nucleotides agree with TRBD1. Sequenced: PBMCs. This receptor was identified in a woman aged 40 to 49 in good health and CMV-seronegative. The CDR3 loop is CASRDRADNQPQHF. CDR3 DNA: TGTGCCAGCCGGGACAGGGCCGACAATCAGCCCCAGCATTTT.